The 28 T cell receptor beta chains below were found in one sample sequenced in a study of memory CD8 T cells in hepatitis C reinfection. TCRdb's table, derived via immunoSEQ multiplex PCR, lists solely in-frame clones and lacks some. Of 50,000 or so clones in the sample, about nine tenths were seen once. As for time point: pre-reinfection, 55 to 20 weeks before reinfection detection. The sorted cells went straight to TCR sequencing with no prior in vitro expansion. Sequencing was carried out using naive CD8+ T cells sorted from blood. The origin of the receptors is a man aged 18-30 years with hepatitis C virus infection.

A single count supports this clone. The chain links TRBV5-4 to TRBJ2-3, with 13 positions matching TRBD2. Germline-derived CDR1 and CDR2 are SGHNT and YYREEE (reference sequence). The CDR3 loop spans 17 amino acids. The junction had 8 bases not matched to a gene; V was cut back by 4 bases and J by 3 bases. The CDR3: CASSPPGLAGKTDTQYF. CDR3 nucleotides: TGTGCCAGCAGCCCGCCGGGACTAGCGGGAAAGACAGATACGCAGTATTTT.

The chain combines TRBV9 with TRBJ2-7, with 7 bases that match TRBD1. CDR3 size: 13 residues. After removal of 0 bases from V and 7 bases from J, the junction contained 4 bases not matched to a gene. Germline V gene sequence: CDR1 SGDLS, CDR2 YYNGEE. CDR3 sequence: CASSVEGAGEQYF. The CDR3 DNA reads as TGTGCCAGCAGCGTAGAGGGGGCTGGGGAGCAGTACTTC.

The V and J genes are TRBV7-8 and TRBJ2-3, with 11 bases matching TRBD2. CDR3 length equals 14 residues. The J segment lost 6 bases and the V segment lost 1 base, leaving 0 bases of the junction unmatched. CDR1 and CDR2 (germline): SGHVS, FQNEAQ. In DNA, the CDR3 is TGTGCCAGCAGCTTAGTAGCGGGGGGGGATACGCAGTATTTT. Amino acid sequence: CASSLVAGGDTQYF.

The V gene is TRBV4-3, the J gene TRBJ1-1, with TRBD1 matching over 8 bases. Trimming took 1 base from V and 5 from J; bases not matched to a gene: 6. Germline V gene data show CDR1 as LGHNA and CDR2 as YSLEER. The CDR3 contains 15 residues. In DNA form, the CDR3 reads TGCGCCAGCAGCCAAGTGCGGACAGGGCGGACTGAAGCTTTCTTT. The encoded protein is CASSQVRTGRTEAFF.

The V call is TRBV11-2, the J call TRBJ1-1; tentatively, D is TRBD1 (6 bases). The CDR3 loop spans 14 amino acids. Germline values: CDR1 SGHAT, CDR2 FQNNGV. Trimming took off 7 bases at V and 5 bases at J, with 17 bases between the two ends. The CDR3 region has the DNA TGTGCCAGCATCACTGGGGGGGCTGGGACTGAAGCTTTCTTT. Amino acids: CASITGGAGTEAFF.

This clone has a single count. CDR3 DNA: TGTGCCAGTAGTATAGATGCGCCTAGCGGGGGGAAAGGGGAGCTGTTTTTT. Translation gives CASSIDAPSGGKGELFF. The gene calls are TRBV19 and TRBJ2-2, with 11 bases identical to TRBD2. The CDR3 runs 17 residues. CDR1 and CDR2 from the germline V gene are LNHDA and SQIVND (reference sequence). V lost 0 bases to trimming and J lost 8 bases; unmatched junction nucleotides: 8.

The rearrangement uses TRBV2 and TRBJ2-1, with TRBD2 matching 11 bases. After removal of 8 bases from V and 7 bases from J, the junction contained 16 bases not matched to a gene. Germline CDR1 is SNHLY and CDR2 is FYNNEI. The CDR3 contains 17 residues. The CDR3 coding sequence is TGTGCCAGCGATTCCACTAGCGGGAGTAGTGTGCGTAATGAGCAGTTCTTC. This translates into CASDSTSGSSVRNEQFF.

The sample holds one count of this clone. CDR3 in amino acids: CASSEPGTGDTEAFF. The CDR3 DNA reads as TGTGCCAGCAGTGAACCCGGGACAGGGGACACTGAAGCTTTCTTT. The rearrangement joins TRBV25-1 to TRBJ1-1; 10 nucleotides match TRBD1. This CDR3 is built from 15 residues. Germline CDR1 MGHDK, CDR2 SYGVNS. Trimming cost V 2 bases and J 3 bases; bases outside gene matches: 3.

The chain is built from TRBV27 and TRBJ2-5; 11 nucleotides align to TRBD2. J was trimmed by 5 bases and V by 5 bases; bases with no gene match: 10. Per germline, CDR1 MNHEY and CDR2 SMNVEV (reference sequence). CDR3 size: 16 residues. CDR3 region: CASSTLVAGGPETQYF. The DNA for the CDR3 is TGTGCCAGCAGTACTCTAGTAGCGGGGGGGCCGGAGACCCAGTACTTC.

This chain links TRBV27 with TRBJ2-2, with TRBD2 as a possible D gene (6 bases). The CDR3 runs 17 residues. Looked up from germline, CDR1 is MNHEY and CDR2 is SMNVEV (reference sequence). The V end was cut by 5 bases, the J end by 6 bases, with 22 bases between. The CDR3 DNA sequence: TGTGCCAGCAGTGTCCTTGGAGCGGGCAGTTCTTCCGGGGAGCTGTTTTTT. It specifies CASSVLGAGSSSGELFF.

DNA of the CDR3: TGTGCCAGCAGCGCAAGTAGCGGGCGCGATTCCTACGAGCAGTACTTC. The encoded protein is CASSASSGRDSYEQYF. J is TRBJ2-7 and V is TRBV9, with TRBD2 identical over 7 bases. V was pared by 3 bases and J by 1 base, with 10 bases of the junction left unmatched. The germline V gene encodes CDR1 SGDLS and CDR2 YYNGEE. The CDR3 runs to 16 residues.

This sequence joins TRBV4-3 and TRBJ1-4; 8 nucleotides line up with TRBD1. The CDR3 consists of 17 residues. CDR1 LGHNA and CDR2 YSLEER come from the germline V gene. With 2 bases clipped from V and 2 bases from J, the junction kept 7 bases outside the gene matches. CDR3 region: CASSQYLQGGTNEKLFF. The CDR3, as DNA: TGCGCCAGCAGCCAATACCTACAGGGGGGTACTAATGAAAAACTGTTTTTT.

This clone was recorded once. This chain connects TRBV19 to TRBJ2-7, with 10 bases that match TRBD1. The CDR3 is 14 amino acids. Trimming took 7 bases from V and 3 from J; bases not matched to a gene: 6. Germline-derived CDR1 and CDR2 are LNHDA and SQIVND (reference sequence). CDR3 coding DNA: TGTGCCAGTATGATGACAGGGGGCAACTACGAGCAGTACTTC. This gives the protein CASMMTGGNYEQYF.

This clone was recorded once. The chain is built from TRBV7-6 and TRBJ1-5, with D unclear. The CDR3 is 12 residues long. Trimming stripped 8 bases from V and 2 bases from J, with 7 bases between. Germline V lookup: CDR1 SGHVS, CDR2 FNYEAQ. CDR3 sequence (DNA): TGTGCCAGCTCGAGGGGCAATCAGCCCCAGCATTTT. It encodes CASSRGNQPQHF.

For this clone: One end of the junction does not line up with germline, which may come from a read error. The genes are TRBV7-8 and TRBJ2-2; D remains unclear. Germline CDR1 and CDR2: SGHVS and FQNEAQ. The CDR3 extends over 15 amino acids. The DNA for the CDR3 is TGTGCCAGCAGCTACTTGGAGCCGCCGACCGAGGAGCTGTTTTTT. Translated, it gives CASSYLEPPTEELFF. The variable domain in full, with the rest retrieved from reference TRBV7-8 and TRBJ2-2, is GAGVSQSPRYKVAKRGQDVALRCDPISGHVSLFWYQQALGQGPEFLTYFQNEAQLDKSGLPSDRFFAERPEGSVSTLKIQRTQQEDSAVYLCASSYLEPPTEELFFGEGSRLTVL.

V usage is TRBV29-1 and J usage is TRBJ2-2, with no clear D. Between the trimmed V and J ends, which lost 1 base and 2 bases, there was a span of 5 bases. This CDR3 is built from 13 residues. Looked up from germline, CDR1 is SQVTM and CDR2 is ANQGSEA. CDR3 sequence (DNA): TGCAGCGTTGAAGGAGTTAACACCGGGGAGCTGTTTTTT. This gives the protein CSVEGVNTGELFF.

The chain is built from TRBV5-8 and TRBJ2-7; TRBD2 might be the D (6 bases). Germline V lookup: CDR1 SGHTS, CDR2 YDEGEE. The CDR3 contains 13 residues. Trimming shortened V by 3 bases and J by 3 bases, and 10 bases separated the two germline ends. Here the CDR3 DNA reads TGTGCCAGCAGCTCATCGGAGGGCTACGAGCAGTACTTC. Translated: CASSSSEGYEQYF.

DNA of the CDR3: TGTGCCAGCAGCAGGGAGGGAGGGAGTAGCGGGGGCGACGAGCAGTACTTC. Its translation is CASSREGGSSGGDEQYF. The chain recombines TRBV9 with TRBJ2-7, with 9 positions matching TRBD2. Losses at the gene ends were 4 bases for V and 5 bases for J; bases not matched to a gene: 16. CDR1 and CDR2 (germline): SGDLS, YYNGEE. This CDR3 is 17 amino acids long.

This clone has only a few counts. CDR3 amino acids: CASSEAWDSGLATEAFF. In nucleotides, the CDR3 is TGTGCCAGCAGTGAAGCGTGGGACAGTGGTCTGGCCACTGAAGCTTTCTTT. The genes are TRBV6-1 and TRBJ1-1, with TRBD1 identical over 7 bases. The germline CDR1 and CDR2 sequences are MNHNS and SASEGT. V trimming: 0 bases; J trimming: 4 bases; junction bases outside the gene matches: 11. The CDR3 covers 17 residues.

The chain uses TRBV19 and TRBJ2-2; a possible D gene is TRBD1 (6 bases). The CDR3 consists of 14 residues. V shed 10 bases and J shed 4 bases, with 16 bases lying between them. Germline CDR1 reads LNHDA; CDR2 reads SQIVND (reference sequence). The CDR3 protein is CATTGPGVTGELFF. Here the CDR3 DNA reads TGTGCCACTACGGGGCCAGGGGTCACCGGGGAGCTGTTTTTT. The full variable domain, completed using reference TRBV19 and TRBJ2-2, is DGGITQSPKYLFRKEGQNVTLSCEQNLNHDAMYWYRQDPGQGLRLIYYSQIVNDFQKGDIAEGYSVSREKKESFPLTVTSAQKNPTAFYLCATTGPGVTGELFFGEGSRLTVL.

The V call is TRBV11-2, the J call TRBJ1-5; D gene unclear. Germline CDR1 and CDR2: SGHAT and FQNNGV. Trimming took 1 base from V and 4 from J, leaving 5 bases between them. The CDR3 spans 13 residues. As DNA, the CDR3 is TGTGCCAGCAGCTTAGGAGTTAATCAGCCCCAGCATTTT. Translating it yields CASSLGVNQPQHF.

The J gene is TRBJ2-2, the V gene TRBV4-1; weak D call: TRBD2 (6 bases). The CDR3 totals 14 residues. Trimming left V 2 bases short and J 8 bases short, with 12 bases between. Per the germline V gene, CDR1 is MGHRA and CDR2 is YSYEKL. CDR3 sequence: CASSQQPSAGELFF. Here the CDR3 DNA reads TGCGCCAGCAGCCAACAGCCTAGCGCTGGGGAGCTGTTTTTT.

The CDR3 here is CASRTGTRGYYGYTF. CDR3 DNA sequence: TGTGCCAGCAGAACCGGGACAAGGGGATACTATGGCTACACCTTC. This rearrangement joins TRBV19 to TRBJ1-2, with TRBD1 as a possible D gene (6 bases). Germline V gives CDR1 LNHDA, CDR2 SQIVND (reference sequence). The V gene lost 9 bases and the J gene lost 3 bases, with 20 bases spanning the gap. CDR3 size: 15 residues.

V usage is TRBV2 and J usage is TRBJ2-3; 9 positions match TRBD2. Germline values: CDR1 SNHLY, CDR2 FYNNEI. The V and J ends lost 11 bases and 5 bases, in that order; junction bases with no gene match: 14. This CDR3 comprises 15 residues. The CDR3 DNA is TGTGCCGGCGGGGGGGAGTACAGGGAGGTAGATACGCAGTATTTT. This codes for CAGGGEYREVDTQYF.

This clone has more than one count but fewer than ten. The J gene is TRBJ1-5, the V gene TRBV6-1; D unresolved. Trimming left V 3 bases short and J 2 bases short, with 11 bases between. The CDR3 has 15 residues. Germline V CDR1 and CDR2: MNHNS, SASEGT. The CDR3: CASSEAVVRNQPQHF. In DNA, the CDR3 is TGTGCCAGCAGTGAGGCGGTTGTGCGCAATCAGCCCCAGCATTTT.

This rearrangement joins TRBV7-9 to TRBJ2-5; 15 bases are shared with TRBD2. Looked up from germline, CDR1 is SEHNR and CDR2 is FQNEAQ (reference sequence). The length of the CDR3 is 19 residues. J was trimmed by 0 bases and V by 4 bases; bases with no gene match: 9. CDR3 bases: TGTGCCAGCAGCTCACCCGGGACTAGCGGGGGGCCTAACCAAGAGACCCAGTACTTC. Protein product: CASSSPGTSGGPNQETQYF.

Only one count was recorded for this clone. J is TRBJ2-7 and V is TRBV5-1; 9 bases match TRBD1. CDR1 and CDR2 from the germline V gene are SGHRS and YFSETQ. Trimming cost V 5 bases and J 6 bases; bases outside gene matches: 15. CDR3 length: 16 residues. DNA for the CDR3: TGCGCCAGCAGTCCATCGGCAGGACAGGGGAGTCGCGAGCAGTACGTC. Translating gives CASSPSAGQGSREQYV.

The chain joins TRBV6-5 to TRBJ2-7; the match to TRBD2 covers 8 bases. Germline lookup yields CDR1 MNHEY and CDR2 SVGAGI. CDR3 length: 14 residues. The V segment lost 2 bases and the J segment 0 bases; nucleotides outside the gene matches: 0. The CDR3, as DNA: TGTGCCAGCAGTTACGGGACTAGCTCCTACGAGCAGTACGTC. This gives the protein CASSYGTSSYEQYV.